This T cell receptor beta chain was documented in a study of OX40 agonist ivuxolimab in advanced cancers. The CDR3 loop spans 15 amino acids. Germline V gives CDR1 SQVTM, CDR2 ANQGSEA. Losses at the gene ends were 4 bases for V and 2 bases for J; bases not matched to a gene: 9. Here immunoSEQ multiplex PCR was the method, and the copy in TCRdb shows in-frame clones only, minus some. This table holds 90,000 to 100,000 clones, 90% to 95% found once. The input for sequencing was CD4+ or CD8+ T cells sorted from blood, taken in a trial of the OX40 agonist ivuxolimab. This sequence originates from an adult with an advanced solid tumor such as melanoma, head and neck, liver or kidney cancer. The chain carries TRBV29-1 and TRBJ2-5; TRBD2 matches at 8 bases. CDR3 sequence: CSVGGAGVWQETQYF. Here the CDR3 DNA reads TGCAGCGTTGGAGGAGCGGGAGTATGGCAAGAGACCCAGTACTTC. Full variable domain (rest looked up from reference TRBV29-1 and TRBJ2-5): SAVISQKPSRDICQRGTSLTIQCQVDSQVTMMFWYRQQPGQSLTLIATANQGSEATYESGFVIDKFPISRPNLTFSTLTVSNMSPEDSSIYLCSVGGAGVWQETQYFGPGTRLLVL.